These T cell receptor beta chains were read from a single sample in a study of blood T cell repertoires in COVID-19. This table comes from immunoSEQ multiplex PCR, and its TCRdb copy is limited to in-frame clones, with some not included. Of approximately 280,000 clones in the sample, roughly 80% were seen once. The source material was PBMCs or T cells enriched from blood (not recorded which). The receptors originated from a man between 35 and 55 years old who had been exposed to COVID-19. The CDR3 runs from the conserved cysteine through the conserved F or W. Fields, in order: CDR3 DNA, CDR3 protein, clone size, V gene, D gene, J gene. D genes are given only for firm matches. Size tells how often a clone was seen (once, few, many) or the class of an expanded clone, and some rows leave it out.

TGTGCCAGCAGCGTGGGGGATCCGACTAGTTTTGAAAACAATGAGCAGTTCTTC,CASSVGDPTSFENNEQFF,.,TRBV9,.,TRBJ2-1
TGCAGCGCCCCTCAGGGGGCTGGGAACTATGGCTACACCTTC,CSAPQGAGNYGYTF,.,TRBV29-1,TRBD1,TRBJ1-2
TGTGCCAGCAGCCCCTTGACAAGACGGCAAAACACCATATATTTT,CASSPLTRRQNTIYF,few,TRBV11-2,.,TRBJ1-3
TGTGCCAGCAGCTGGGGGACAGGGGGCTACTATGGCTACACCTTC,CASSWGTGGYYGYTF,.,TRBV5-8,TRBD1,TRBJ1-2
TGTGCCAGCAGCCAGACTAGCGGGAGAGAAGAGACCCAGTACTTC,CASSQTSGREETQYF,.,TRBV3-1/TRBV3-2,TRBD2,TRBJ2-5
TGTGCCAGCACTAGGGCGGGCGGAAATGAGCAGTTCTTC,CASTRAGGNEQFF,.,TRBV7-9,.,TRBJ2-1
TGTGCCAGCAGCACGACCGGGACAGCCTACAATGAGCAGTTCTTC,CASSTTGTAYNEQFF,.,TRBV7-3,TRBD1,TRBJ2-1
TGTGCCAGCAGGTTTCATTCCGGGAGTAGGCTGGCCGGGGAGCTGTTTTTT,CASRFHSGSRLAGELFF,.,TRBV11-2,.,TRBJ2-2
TGCAGCGTAACAGGGTTTGGAGCCAAAAACATTCAGTACTTC,CSVTGFGAKNIQYF,.,TRBV29-1,.,TRBJ2-4
TGTGCCAGCAGTTCCCCGGACAGGGTTGACACTGAAGCTTTCTTT,CASSSPDRVDTEAFF,.,TRBV27,TRBD1,TRBJ1-1
TGTGCCAGCAGCCTAGGACAGGGGGCTCGATATACAGACAATGAGCAGTTCTTC,CASSLGQGARYTDNEQFF,.,TRBV11-2,TRBD1,TRBJ2-1
TGTGCTAGTGGTCCCCGACCTAGCACTGAAGCTTTCTTT,CASGPRPSTEAFF,.,TRBV12-5,.,TRBJ1-1
TGTGCCAGTAAGCAAGCGCCGAGCACAGATACGCAGTATTTT,CASKQAPSTDTQYF,once,TRBV19,.,TRBJ2-3
TGCGCCAGCAGCCCCGGGCCGGGGACAACCTACGAGCAGTACTTC,CASSPGPGTTYEQYF,.,TRBV5-1,.,TRBJ2-7
TGTGCCTGGGGCAATTACGAGCAGTACTTC,CAWGNYEQYF,.,TRBV30,.,TRBJ2-7
TGTGCCAGCTCACCGGTGGGACAGGGGAACACTGAAGCTTTCTTT,CASSPVGQGNTEAFF,.,TRBV18,TRBD1,TRBJ1-1
TGCAGCGTCCAGAGGGGGGGGGATACGCAGTATTTT,CSVQRGGDTQYF,.,TRBV29-1,.,TRBJ2-3